Listed below are T cell receptor beta chains from one sample, sequenced in a study of technical replicates of blood from several donors. Libraries were prepared by immunoSEQ multiplex PCR; TCRdb keeps only in-frame clonotypes and omits some of them. The sample contains tens of thousands of clones, 90% to 95% of which appear only once. The sequenced sample was T cells isolated from PBMCs. The source is a human donor in good health. The CDR3 runs from the conserved cysteine through the conserved F or W. A D gene is named only where the DNA matches it firmly. Clone size is shown for a subset of rows, as once, few, many or a class of expanded clone.

TRBJ2-5,TRBV19,-,-,TGTGCCAGTAGTGTACAGGTTAGGGAGACCCAGTACTTC,CASSVQVRETQYF
TRBJ2-1,TRBV5-4,-,TRBD2,TGTGCCAGCAGCCCCGCTAGCGGGAGTTATGAGCAGTTCTTC,CASSPASGSYEQFF
TRBJ2-7,TRBV29-1,-,-,TGCAGCGTTGAATCCTCTGGAGATTCCACCTACGAGCAGTACTTC,CSVESSGDSTYEQYF
TRBJ2-7,TRBV5-4,once,-,TGTGCCAGCAGCTTCGGGACATCTTACGAGCAGTACTTC,CASSFGTSYEQYF
TRBJ2-5,TRBV10-1,-,-,TGCGCCAGCAGGCGGGACCCACAAGAGACCCAGTACTTC,CASRRDPQETQYF
TRBJ2-7,TRBV27,-,-,TGTGCCAGCAGTTTAAGGAGGGAGTGGTCCTACGAGCAGTACTTC,CASSLRREWSYEQYF
TRBJ2-3,TRBV30,-,-,TGTGCCTGGAGGACAGGTTTTATGCAGTATTTT,CAWRTGFMQYF
TRBJ1-1,TRBV10-3,-,-,TGTGCCATCAGTGTGGAGGGGTTGAACACTGAAGCTTTCTTT,CAISVEGLNTEAFF
TRBJ1-5,TRBV30,-,-,TGTGCCTTCGGCAGGGGAGGGAATCAGCCCCAGCATTTT,CAFGRGGNQPQHF
TRBJ1-1,TRBV10-3,-,-,TGTGCCATCAGTGCGACACATTCGAACACTGAAGCTTTCTTT,CAISATHSNTEAFF
TRBJ1-2,TRBV4-1,-,TRBD1,TGCGCCAGCAGCCAAGATTTTACAGGGGTCTATGGCTACACCTTC,CASSQDFTGVYGYTF
TRBJ1-6,TRBV9,-,-,TGTGCCAGCAGCGTAGGTGGGCAGTCCTATAATTCACCCCTCCACTTT,CASSVGGQSYNSPLHF
TRBJ2-2,TRBV7-9,-,TRBD2,TGTGCCAGCAGCCCGCCGACTAGCGGGAGTGTCACCGGGGAGCTGTTTTTT,CASSPPTSGSVTGELFF
TRBJ2-7,TRBV5-5,-,TRBD1,TGTGCCAGCAGCCTGAGAATGGGGCAGTGGACAGGGACGGGCGAGCAGTACTTC,CASSLRMGQWTGTGEQYF
TRBJ2-3,TRBV5-1,-,-,TGCGCCAGCAGCTTGGACAGGACAGATACGCAGTATTTT,CASSLDRTDTQYF
TRBJ2-1,TRBV11-2,once,-,TGTGCCAGCAGTCCGGTGGGCACCTACAATGAGCAGTTCTTC,CASSPVGTYNEQFF
TRBJ1-1,TRBV7-9,once,-,TGTGCCGAGACACTGGTCCTGAACACTGAAGCTTTCTTT,CAETLVLNTEAFF
TRBJ1-1,TRBV7-9,once,-,TGTGCCAGCAGCTTAGTAGGACAGGAAGCTTTCTTT,CASSLVGQEAFF
TRBJ1-4,TRBV27,-,TRBD1,TGTGCCAGCAGGGGAGACAGGGCGGGTGAAAAACTGTTTTTT,CASRGDRAGEKLFF
TRBJ2-7,TRBV4-1,-,TRBD2,TGCGCCAGCAGCCAGGGGGGGGGAACCTACGAGCAGTACTTC,CASSQGGGTYEQYF
TRBJ2-7,TRBV4-2,-,-,TGTGCCAGCAGCCAAGAAGGGCTAGCCCCCTACGAGCAGTACTTC,CASSQEGLAPYEQYF
TRBJ1-5,TRBV19,-,-,TGTGCCAGTAGTTTCGGGTCGGGTCCTAGCAATCAGCCCCAGCATTTT,CASSFGSGPSNQPQHF
TRBJ1-1,TRBV7-9,-,TRBD1,TGTGCCAGCGGCACACAGGGGCCCCGTTGGACTGAAGCTTTCTTT,CASGTQGPRWTEAFF
TRBJ1-1,TRBV18,-,-,TGTGCCAGCTCACCACAGGGGCGCGGAACTGAAGCTTTCTTT,CASSPQGRGTEAFF
TRBJ1-1,TRBV6-6,-,TRBD1,TGTGCCAGCAGTTACTCGCCGGGACAGAGGAACACTGAAGCTTTCTTT,CASSYSPGQRNTEAFF
TRBJ2-7,TRBV7-2,once,-,TGTGCCAGCAGCTTAGATGGGGGGTCTCACGAGCAGTACTTC,CASSLDGGSHEQYF
TRBJ1-1,TRBV18,-,TRBD1,TGTGCCAGCTCACCAACAGGGGTGAACACTGAAGCTTTCTTT,CASSPTGVNTEAFF
TRBJ1-1,TRBV28,once,TRBD1,TGTGCCAGCAGCTCACGTCCGGGACAGGGTAACACTGAAGCTTTCTTT,CASSSRPGQGNTEAFF
TRBJ1-3,TRBV14,-,-,TGTGCCAGCAGCCAAGGCCCAGGACAGTCTAAGGCCTCTGGAAACACCATATATTTT,CASSQGPGQSKASGNTIYF
TRBJ1-6,TRBV2,-,-,TGTGCTAGCATGCGGGATGCCGCAAATTCACCCCTCCACTTT,CASMRDAANSPLHF
TRBJ1-1,TRBV28,-,-,TGTGCCAGCATTGGACGCGGGTTAGCTTTCTTT,CASIGRGLAFF
TRBJ1-2,TRBV27,-,-,TGTGCCAGTCGGGGGACGGATCACTATGGCTACACCTTC,CASRGTDHYGYTF
TRBJ1-1,TRBV6-1,-,-,TGTGCCAGCAGACGTCAGGGTTACGCTGAAGCTTTCTTT,CASRRQGYAEAFF
TRBJ2-1,TRBV7-2,once,-,TGTGCCAGCAGCTTATACGGAGGTCCCTACAATGAGCAGTTCTTC,CASSLYGGPYNEQFF
TRBJ2-5,TRBV4-1,-,-,TGCGCCAGCAGCCAAGTGGCAGGGGAGACCCAGTACTTC,CASSQVAGETQYF
TRBJ2-1,TRBV6-5,-,-,TGTGCCAGCAGTTATTCGTCGCAGGGTGAGCAGTTCTTC,CASSYSSQGEQFF
TRBJ2-2,TRBV5-1,-,-,TGCGCCAGCAGCCCCGGGACTGTCAACACCGGGGAGCTGTTTTTT,CASSPGTVNTGELFF
TRBJ2-1,TRBV11-3,-,TRBD2,TGTGCCAGCAGCTTACTGGCGGGGGGGTTGATCGGGGAGCAGTTCTTC,CASSLLAGGLIGEQFF
TRBJ2-1,TRBV19,-,TRBD1,TGTGCCAGTATCGGACAGGGGAGCTCCTACAATGAGCAGTTCTTC,CASIGQGSSYNEQFF
TRBJ2-7,TRBV28,-,TRBD2,TGTGCCAGCAGGGGGGGACTAGCGATCTCCTACGAGCAGTACTTC,CASRGGLAISYEQYF
TRBJ2-3,TRBV5-4,-,-,TGTGCCAGCAGCTTGGCGTTTGCGCAGTATTTT,CASSLAFAQYF
TRBJ1-1,TRBV7-9,once,-,TGTGCCAGCAGCTTATACTACAGGGACACTGAAGCTTTCTTT,CASSLYYRDTEAFF
TRBJ2-7,TRBV14,-,-,TGTGCCAGCAGCTTTACAGGGCATGTGGACGAGCAGTACTTC,CASSFTGHVDEQYF
TRBJ2-2,TRBV6-1,-,TRBD2,TGTGCCAGCATTCCTCTTCTAGCGGGAGGGGGGGAGCTGTTTTTT,CASIPLLAGGGELFF
TRBJ1-2,TRBV7-9,once,-,TGTGCCAGCACCACCCCGACTTATCGGGGTGGCTACACCTTC,CASTTPTYRGGYTF
TRBJ1-6,TRBV27,-,-,TGTGCCAGCCTCCCGGGGGTGCCTGGGTCACCCCTCCACTTT,CASLPGVPGSPLHF
TRBJ2-3,TRBV27,-,TRBD2,TGTGCCAGCAGCTTAACTAGCGGGAGTTTGATAGTGGCAGATACGCAGTATTTT,CASSLTSGSLIVADTQYF
TRBJ2-7,TRBV28,-,TRBD1,TGTGCCAGCAGTTTATACCCCATGAGACGGGACAGGGGATTCTACGAGCAGTACTTC,CASSLYPMRRDRGFYEQYF
TRBJ1-1,TRBV28,-,-,TGTGCCAGCAGTTCCCCCGGAGGGAACACTGAAGCTTTCTTT,CASSSPGGNTEAFF
TRBJ2-2,TRBV19,once,-,TGTGCCAGTAGTATAGGAGCAGGGAGGCCCACGGAGCTGTTTTTT,CASSIGAGRPTELFF
TRBJ2-7,TRBV4-2,-,TRBD1,TGTGCCAGCAGCCAAGCACCAGGGGGTTTCAACGAGCAGTACTTC,CASSQAPGGFNEQYF
TRBJ2-1,TRBV2,-,-,TGTGCCAGCAGTTATAACAATGAGCAGTTCTTC,CASSYNNEQFF
TRBJ2-7,TRBV28,-,-,TGTGCCAGCAGTTTAGGGAGTTCTTACGAGCAGTACTTC,CASSLGSSYEQYF
TRBJ1-3,TRBV5-4,-,-,TGTGCCAGCAGCTTGAGTCAGGGAGGAAACACCATATATTTT,CASSLSQGGNTIYF
TRBJ2-1,TRBV4-2,once,TRBD2,TGTGCCAGCAGCCAAGATCTACTAGCGGGAGGGAACAATGAGCAGTTCTTC,CASSQDLLAGGNNEQFF